One sample yielded the 29 T cell receptor beta chains listed below, sequenced in a study of cytomegalovirus exposure and HLA in healthy donors. Profiling relied on immunoSEQ multiplex PCR, and the TCRdb table lists in-frame clones only, not all of them. The data contain approximately 220,000 clones, approximately 80% of them singletons. The material sequenced was PBMCs. Receptors were obtained from a woman aged 25 to 39 in good health and CMV-seropositive.

Turning to this clone: One end of the junction is discordant with germline, which a read error may explain. V gene TRBV7-7 combines with J gene TRBJ2-1, with 10 bases matching TRBD2. From germline, CDR1 is SSHAT and CDR2 FNYEAQ (reference sequence). CDR3 length: 16 residues. The CDR3: CASSPRSGRNYNEQFF. Here the CDR3 DNA reads TGTGCTAGCAGCCCGCGTAGCGGGAGGAATTACAATGAGCAGTTCTTC.

The chain links TRBV4-2 to TRBJ2-7, with 9 positions matching TRBD2. Germline values: CDR1 LGHNA, CDR2 YNFKEQ. The CDR3 consists of 14 residues. The V gene end was trimmed by 8 bases and the J gene end by 3 bases; junction bases not matched to a gene: 8. CDR3 nucleotide sequence: TGTGCCAGCGCTCCGAGACTAGCGGACTACGAGCAGTACTTC. This encodes CASAPRLADYEQYF.

This chain connects TRBV2 to TRBJ2-7, with D hard to call. Germline assignment: CDR1 SNHLY and CDR2 FYNNEI. The length of the CDR3 is 12 residues. V lost 3 bases to trimming and J lost 0 bases, with 3 bases between them. CDR3 nucleotide sequence: TGTGCCAGCAGTGACAGCTCCTACGAGCAGTACTTC. Its translation: CASSDSSYEQYF.

The rearrangement uses TRBV7-6 and TRBJ2-1; weak D call: TRBD1 (6 bases). V lost 3 bases to trimming and J lost 6 bases, with 18 bases between them. This CDR3 comprises 16 residues. Germline V gene sequence: CDR1 SGHVS, CDR2 FNYEAQ. The CDR3 nucleotides are TGTGCCAGCAGCTTGTCTGGGGGCGCTCAACCCAATGAGCAGTTCTTC. Translating gives CASSLSGGAQPNEQFF.

The genes are TRBV11-3 and TRBJ2-2, with 13 bases lining up with TRBD2. Germline values: CDR1 SGHNT, CDR2 YENEEA. Unmatched junction bases numbered 3, after V lost 5 bases and J lost 3 bases. There are 16 residues in the CDR3. The CDR3 sequence: CASSQGLAGDTGELFF. CDR3 nucleotide sequence: TGTGCCAGCAGCCAAGGACTAGCGGGAGACACCGGGGAGCTGTTTTTT.

V and J are TRBV7-9 and TRBJ2-1, with 7 bases fitting TRBD2. With 3 bases clipped from V and 0 bases from J, the junction kept 2 bases outside the gene matches. This CDR3 is built from 15 residues. CDR1 is SEHNR, CDR2 FQNEAQ, per germline (reference sequence). This CDR3 reads CASSFLAASYNEQFF. The CDR3 nucleotides read TGTGCCAGCAGCTTTCTAGCGGCCTCCTACAATGAGCAGTTCTTC.

The V call is TRBV2, the J call TRBJ1-2, with D hard to call. Germline values: CDR1 SNHLY, CDR2 FYNNEI. CDR3 length: 14 residues. V was cut by 4 bases and J by 0 bases, with 9 bases left in between. CDR3 coding DNA: TGTGCCAGCAGTGGCGTGACTGCTAACTATGGCTACACCTTC. Its protein product is CASSGVTANYGYTF.

The gene calls are TRBV12-2 and TRBJ2-1; TRBD1 is the table's D call, not checked against the DNA. TRBV12-2 is a pseudogene locus. The CDR3 covers 16 residues. The CDR3 nucleotides are TGTGCAAGTCGCTTAGCGGTGTCCCCAGGTGGCAATGAGCAGTTCTTC. It specifies CASRLAVSPGGNEQFF.

This chain links TRBV5-4 with TRBJ1-5; D not certain. Trimming left V 2 bases short and J 7 bases short, with 10 bases between. From germline, CDR1 is SGHNT and CDR2 YYREEE (reference sequence). This CDR3 has 13 residues. CDR3 residues: CASSLGPFQPQHF. The CDR3 bases are TGTGCCAGCAGCTTAGGGCCGTTCCAGCCCCAGCATTTT.

J is TRBJ1-2 and V is TRBV29-1, with 8 bases identical to TRBD1. With 6 bases clipped from V and 3 bases from J, the junction kept 6 bases outside the gene matches. This CDR3 spans 13 amino acids. Germline CDR1 and CDR2: SQVTM and ANQGSEA. The CDR3: CSVLQGEDYGYTF. As DNA, the CDR3 is TGCAGCGTACTACAGGGGGAAGACTATGGCTACACCTTC.

Comments on this clone: This CDR3 is also generated by other DNA sequences in the sample. The CDR3 DNA is TGTGCCAGCAGTGAGGGTCTGAACACTGAAGCTTTCTTT. Translated: CASSEGLNTEAFF. The chain combines TRBV25-1 with TRBJ1-1; unclear D gene. The V and J ends lost 3 bases and 0 bases respectively, with 5 bases between them. The V gene's germline CDR1 is MGHDK and CDR2 SYGVNS. The CDR3 runs 13 residues.

The gene calls are TRBV28 and TRBJ2-7; 8 bases agree with TRBD1. The junction had 6 bases not matched to a gene; V was cut back by 8 bases and J by 3 bases. The germline gives CDR1 MDHEN, CDR2 SYDVKM. The CDR3 loop spans 13 amino acids. CDR3 sequence (DNA): TGTGCCAGCGTCCCAGGACAGGGCTACGAGCAGTACTTC. This gives the protein CASVPGQGYEQYF.

The V gene is TRBV6-1, the J gene TRBJ1-2; 7 bases line up with TRBD1. There are 15 residues in the CDR3. Per the germline V gene, CDR1 is MNHNS and CDR2 is SASEGT. Germline trimming cut 6 bases from V and 1 base from J; bases unmatched to any gene: 8. The DNA of the CDR3 is TGTGCCAGCAGGGCTTCAGGGGGTGATAACTATGGCTACACCTTC. Its translation is CASRASGGDNYGYTF.

J is TRBJ1-5 and V is TRBV7-9; D may be TRBD1 (6 bases). CDR3 length: 14 amino acids. The V and J ends lost 5 bases and 7 bases respectively, with 15 bases between them. Germline V gene sequence: CDR1 SEHNR, CDR2 FQNEAQ (reference sequence). This CDR3 is CASSPQGIGQPQHF. In nucleotides, the CDR3 is TGTGCCAGCAGCCCACAGGGCATTGGGCAGCCCCAGCATTTT.

The genes are TRBV7-8 and TRBJ1-5; D uncertain. Deletions cut 1 base from V and 9 bases from J, with 13 bases between. Per germline, CDR1 SGHVS and CDR2 FQNEAQ. The CDR3 covers 14 residues. CDR3 in amino acids: CASSLEAAIMPQHF. The CDR3 bases are TGTGCCAGCAGCTTAGAGGCAGCAATCATGCCCCAGCATTTT.

The chain recombines TRBV29-1 with TRBJ2-3; D is unresolved. CDR3 length: 10 residues. V was cut by 7 bases and J by 5 bases, with 7 bases left in between. Germline assignment: CDR1 SQVTM and CDR2 ANQGSEA. The CDR3 nucleotides are TGCAGCGCCGAAGTAGATACGCAGTATTTT. This codes for CSAEVDTQYF.

The chain recombines TRBV27 with TRBJ1-2; D is possibly TRBD1 (5 bases). The CDR3 spans 13 residues. CDR1 is MNHEY and CDR2 is SMNVEV in the germline V gene (reference sequence). V lost 3 bases and J lost 2, with 7 bases in between. DNA of the CDR3: TGTGCCAGCAGTTTCCGGGACAACTATGGCTACACCTTC. It yields the protein CASSFRDNYGYTF.

The rearrangement joins TRBV9 to TRBJ2-7; the match to TRBD2 covers 8 bases. V lost 4 bases and J lost 4; bases outside the gene matches: 7. This CDR3 has 14 amino acids. Germline CDR1 SGDLS, CDR2 YYNGEE. The chain's CDR3 is CASSSGTRSYEQYF. DNA of the CDR3: TGTGCCAGCAGCTCGGGGACTAGATCATACGAGCAGTACTTC.

The J gene is TRBJ2-1, the V gene TRBV7-2; no firm D call. V shed 2 bases and J shed 9 bases, with 11 bases lying between them. The CDR3 runs 13 residues. Per germline, CDR1 SGHTA and CDR2 FQGNSA. CDR3 sequence (DNA): TGTGCCAGCAGCTTATCCGTGGGAAGTGAGCAGTTCTTC. Residues: CASSLSVGSEQFF. Full variable domain (remainder filled in from reference TRBV7-2 and TRBJ2-1): GAGVSQSPSNKVTEKGKDVELRCDPISGHTALYWYRQSLGQGLEFLIYFQGNSAPDKSGLPSDRFSAERTGGSVSTLTIQRTQQEDSAVYLCASSLSVGSEQFFGPGTRLTVL.

The chain joins TRBV19 to TRBJ1-5; D might be TRBD1 (6 bases). Trimming took 7 bases from V and 4 from J, leaving 17 bases between them. This CDR3 region has 15 residues. Germline CDR1 reads LNHDA; CDR2 reads SQIVND (reference sequence). Here the CDR3 DNA reads TGTGCCAGTACGGAGGTGACAGGTGCTAATCAGCCCCAGCATTTT. Translated, it gives CASTEVTGANQPQHF.

V is TRBV6-5 and J is TRBJ2-7; TRBD1 agrees at 12 bases. The V gene end was trimmed by 5 bases and the J gene end by 0 bases; junction bases not matched to a gene: 2. The CDR3 covers 15 residues. Per germline, CDR1 MNHEY and CDR2 SVGAGI. In nucleotides, the CDR3 is TGTGCCAGCAGTCCGGGACAGGGGGCCTCCTACGAGCAGTACTTC. Amino acids: CASSPGQGASYEQYF.

The chain is built from TRBV10-1 and TRBJ1-5; 7 bases line up with TRBD1. The ends lost 8 bases at V and 5 bases at J; junction bases unmatched: 3. From germline, CDR1 is WNHNN and CDR2 SYGVQD (reference sequence). This CDR3 contains 12 residues. In DNA form, the CDR3 reads TGCGCCAGCGGAACAGGGGATCAGCCCCAGCATTTT. Protein: CASGTGDQPQHF.

The J gene is TRBJ2-7, the V gene TRBV4-2; 7 bases agree with TRBD2. The CDR3 is 14 residues long. The germline CDR1 and CDR2 sequences are LGHNA and YNFKEQ. After removal of 4 bases from V and 3 bases from J, the junction contained 6 bases not matched to a gene. This CDR3 reads CASSPFLADYEQYF. The CDR3 DNA is TGTGCCAGCAGCCCGTTCCTAGCGGACTACGAGCAGTACTTC.

A single count supports this clone. The chain links TRBV29-1 to TRBJ1-2; 7 bases fit TRBD1. V shed 2 bases and J 7 bases; nucleotides not matched to a gene: 4. Per germline, CDR1 SQVTM and CDR2 ANQGSEA. This CDR3 region has 12 residues. The CDR3: CSVEIRGGGYTF. The CDR3 bases are TGCAGCGTTGAAATCAGGGGGGGTGGCTACACCTTC. The full variable domain, with the rest looked up from reference TRBV29-1 and TRBJ1-2, is SAVISQKPSRDICQRGTSLTIQCQVDSQVTMMFWYRQQPGQSLTLIATANQGSEATYESGFVIDKFPISRPNLTFSTLTVSNMSPEDSSIYLCSVEIRGGGYTFGSGTRLTVV.

The chain joins TRBV2 to TRBJ1-3, with D hard to call. V lost 6 bases to trimming and J lost 5 bases, with 8 bases between them. In germline, CDR1 is SNHLY, CDR2 FYNNEI. The CDR3 is 12 amino acids. The CDR3 here is CASSRERNTIYF. DNA of the CDR3: TGTGCCAGCAGCCGGGAGAGAAACACCATATATTTT.

The gene calls are TRBV12-5 and TRBJ2-3; maybe TRBD1 (5 bases). From germline, CDR1 is LGHNT and CDR2 FRNRAP. The CDR3 length is 17 residues. Trimming pared 1 base from V and 3 bases from J, leaving 17 bases between. CDR3 coding DNA: TGTGCTAGTGGTTTGGCCCCCTTAGGGGTTGGAACAGATACGCAGTATTTT. Its protein is CASGLAPLGVGTDTQYF. Using reference TRBV12-5 and TRBJ2-3 for the parts outside the CDR3, the full variable domain is DARVTQTPRHKVTEMGQEVTMRCQPILGHNTVFWYRQTMMQGLELLAYFRNRAPLDDSGMPKDRFSAEMPDATLATLKIQPSEPRDSAVYFCASGLAPLGVGTDTQYFGPGTRLTVL.

The genes are TRBV9 and TRBJ2-1; D is possibly TRBD2 (6 bases). The CDR3 length is 15 residues. CDR1 is SGDLS, CDR2 YYNGEE, per germline. V was shortened by 0 bases and J by 8 bases, with 15 bases between the two germline ends. The DNA of the CDR3 is TGTGCCAGCAGCGTAGACCCTACGGGACTCTATGAGCAGTTCTTC. Encoded protein: CASSVDPTGLYEQFF.

In nucleotides, the CDR3 is TGTGCCTGGAGTAAGGACGGAGGAGAGCTGTTTTTT. It encodes CAWSKDGGELFF. This rearrangement joins TRBV30 to TRBJ2-2; TRBD2 might be the D (5 bases). The CDR3 is made up of 12 amino acids. Trimming left V 2 bases short and J 11 bases short, with 12 bases between. CDR1 and CDR2 from the germline V gene are GTSNPN and SVGIG (reference sequence).

This clone was counted a few times. The chain links TRBV30 to TRBJ2-7; D not certain. Trimming took off 5 bases at V and 2 bases at J, with 7 bases between the two ends. CDR1 is GTSNPN, CDR2 SVGIG, per germline (reference sequence). This CDR3 is 11 amino acids long. CDR3 coding DNA: TGTGCCTGGCAGGTGACCTACGAGCAGTACTTC. This encodes CAWQVTYEQYF.